The entry that follows covers one T cell receptor (beta chain) sequence. The antigen is not known. The sample belongs to a study of Ad26.COV2.S vaccination and SARS-CoV-2 variants. Study-level results: Similar non-spike TCR breadth was seen in vaccine and placebo recipients. Analyses of TCR breadth and depth may have underestimated total T cell responses. Spike-specific TCR breadth ran higher among vaccine recipients than placebo recipients.

Sequencing used immunoSEQ multiplex PCR; TCRdb keeps in-frame clones, though not all of them. The top ten hold 2% to 2.5% of the sample, which has 300,000 to 350,000 clones, around four fifths seen once. The treatment was: roughly 18 received Ad26.COV2.S at low or high dose, single or two shots; 5 received placebo; per-sample allocation not given. Following the first vaccine or placebo injection, samples were taken on day 63. The source of this sequence is a person between 18 and 60 years old who received the Ad26.COV2.S COVID-19 vaccine or a placebo. The sample here was peripheral blood, taken in a trial of Ad26.COV2.S vaccine versus placebo.

CDR3 sequence reads: CASQDRAAFF. CDR3 nucleotides: TGTGCCAGTCAAGACAGGGCCGCTTTCTTT. The chain joins TRBV2 to TRBJ1-1; 7 bases are shared with TRBD1. After removal of 9 bases from V and 11 bases from J, the junction contained 6 bases not matched to a gene. Germline CDR1 is SNHLY and CDR2 is FYNNEI. The length of the CDR3 is 10 residues.